Each of the 15 T cell receptor beta chains below was sequenced from the same sample in a study of shared clonotypes between healthy human individuals. Only in-frame clones appear in the TCRdb table, and some are missing; sequencing was by immunoSEQ multiplex PCR. The data contain about 490,000 clones, about 80% of them singletons. Sequencing used PBMCs. The receptors stem from a woman in her thirties or forties in good health. Some clones in this sample may be carry-over from other donors' samples.

The chain joins TRBV5-1 to TRBJ1-4; a possible D gene is TRBD1 (6 bases). From germline, CDR1 is SGHRS and CDR2 YFSETQ. Trimming took off 0 bases at V and 5 bases at J, with 11 bases between the two ends. This CDR3 comprises 15 residues. The CDR3 DNA reads TGCGCCAGCAGCTTGGTTACAGGGCTGAATGAAAAACTGTTTTTT. This encodes CASSLVTGLNEKLFF.

The chain joins TRBV4-3 to TRBJ2-1; either TRBD1 or TRBD2 may fit D (5 bases each). This CDR3 region has 13 residues. Trimming shortened V by 1 base and J by 14 bases, and 15 bases separated the two germline ends. CDR1 is LGHNA, CDR2 YSLEER, per germline. The CDR3 bases are TGCGCCAGCAGCCAAGTAGTAGGGACGGGGAAGTTCTTC. As protein: CASSQVVGTGKFF.

This clone was observed a few times. The chain joins TRBV10-3 to TRBJ2-5; TRBD1 aligns across 7 bases. The J call is uncertain, as TRBJ2-7 better fits the DNA end. Germline V lookup: CDR1 ENHRY, CDR2 SYGVKD. This CDR3 region has 14 residues. The CDR3 protein is CAINDRAGNYEQYF. In DNA, the CDR3 is TGTGCCATCAACGACAGGGCGGGTAACTACGAGCAGTACTTC.

This clone was picked up many times. The chain has TRBV11-2 and TRBJ1-1, with 8 bases lining up with TRBD1. CDR3 length equals 13 residues. Germline V gene lookup returns CDR1 SGHAT and CDR2 FQNNGV. V shed 8 bases and J 1 base; nucleotides not matched to a gene: 3. This CDR3 reads CASAGGPNTEAFF. Here the CDR3 DNA reads TGTGCCAGCGCAGGGGGCCCGAACACTGAAGCTTTCTTT.

The chain has TRBV18 and TRBJ2-7; possibly TRBD1 for D (5 bases). Germline V gene lookup returns CDR1 KGHSH and CDR2 LQKENI. V lost 3 bases and J lost 7, with 10 bases in between. This CDR3 is 12 amino acids long. CDR3 sequence (DNA): TGTGCCAGCTCACCGGACCAGGGTGAGCAGTACTTC. The encoded protein is CASSPDQGEQYF.

This chain links TRBV2 with TRBJ2-1; D not certain. V lost 4 bases, J lost 4 bases, and 11 bases lay in between. Germline lookup yields CDR1 SNHLY and CDR2 FYNNEI. The CDR3 is 14 amino acids. CDR3 in DNA: TGTGCCAGCAGTGTTGACCCGCGATACAATGAGCAGTTCTTC. It encodes CASSVDPRYNEQFF.

The chain is built from TRBV4-3 and TRBJ2-3; maybe TRBD1 (5 bases). The CDR3 totals 14 residues. The ends were cut back, 1 base at V and 6 bases at J, with 11 bases in the middle. Per the germline V gene, CDR1 is LGHNA and CDR2 is YSLEER. CDR3 DNA sequence: TGCGCCAGCAGCCAAGGTCCCAGGGCGGATACGCAGTATTTT. As protein: CASSQGPRADTQYF.

As to this clone: With only one base between it and a far larger clone, this is likely a read error. The chain carries TRBV6-1 and TRBJ1-5; TRBD1 might be the D (5 bases). This CDR3 region has 13 residues. Germline V lookup: CDR1 MNHNS, CDR2 SASEGT. V was pared by 6 bases and J by 0 bases, with 6 bases between. CDR3 nucleotides: TGTGCCAGCAGACAGGATAGCAATCAGCCCCAGCATTTT. Its protein is CASRQDSNQPQHF.

V gene TRBV7-9 combines with J gene TRBJ2-4; TRBD2 matches at 14 bases. The V segment lost 2 bases and the J segment 1 base; nucleotides outside the gene matches: 4. The CDR3 has 18 amino acids. Germline V gene data show CDR1 as SEHNR and CDR2 as FQNEAQ (reference sequence). The CDR3 sequence: CASSLPGTSGSAKNIQYF. DNA of the CDR3: TGTGCCAGCAGCTTACCCGGGACTAGCGGGAGTGCCAAAAACATTCAGTACTTC.

V and J are TRBV11-1 and TRBJ2-5, with 8 bases matching TRBD2. The V segment lost 5 bases and the J segment 3 bases; nucleotides outside the gene matches: 2. CDR1 and CDR2 (germline): SGHAT, FQDESV (reference sequence). This CDR3 contains 13 residues. CDR3 nucleotide sequence: TGTGCCAGCAGCGAACTAGCGGAAGAGACCCAGTACTTC. Its translation: CASSELAEETQYF.

The rearrangement joins TRBV28 to TRBJ1-3; TRBD1 is a possible D gene (5 bases). CDR1 and CDR2 (germline): MDHEN, SYDVKM. This CDR3 has 16 amino acids. V lost 1 base, J lost 2 bases, and 12 bases lay in between. This CDR3 reads CASSLSLGGAGNTIYF. In nucleotides, the CDR3 is TGTGCCAGCAGTTTATCTCTGGGGGGAGCTGGAAACACCATATATTTT.

This clone has only one observation. The chain is built from TRBV4-1 and TRBJ2-5; 10 bases fit TRBD2. Per the germline V gene, CDR1 is MGHRA and CDR2 is YSYEKL. V shed 0 bases, J shed 5 bases, and the junction held 9 bases outside the gene matches. The CDR3 has 17 amino acids. The CDR3: CASSQERSSGSGETQYF. The CDR3 coding sequence is TGCGCCAGCAGCCAAGAACGTTCTAGCGGGAGTGGGGAGACCCAGTACTTC.

This clone was picked up one time. V and J are TRBV15 and TRBJ2-1, with TRBD2 matching over 12 bases. CDR3 size: 17 residues. Trimming cost V 0 bases and J 5 bases; bases outside gene matches: 5. Germline V lookup: CDR1 LNHNV, CDR2 YYDKDF (reference sequence). The CDR3: CATSRDASGRAHNEQFF. The CDR3 DNA sequence: TGTGCCACCAGCAGAGATGCTAGCGGGAGGGCCCACAATGAGCAGTTCTTC.

This rearrangement joins TRBV5-6 to TRBJ1-1; no clear D gene. Per germline, CDR1 SGHDT and CDR2 YYEEEE. The length of the CDR3 is 14 residues. V lost 4 bases and J lost 0, with 10 bases in between. Here the CDR3 DNA reads TGTGCCAGCAGCGTCAGCGGGGTGAACACTGAAGCTTTCTTT. This gives the protein CASSVSGVNTEAFF.

V is TRBV7-9 and J is TRBJ1-1; the D gene is possibly TRBD1 (6 bases). The CDR3 is 13 residues long. The V and J ends lost 1 base and 5 bases respectively, with 8 bases between them. Looked up from germline, CDR1 is SEHNR and CDR2 is FQNEAQ (reference sequence). This CDR3 reads CASSLEGDTEAFF. CDR3 bases: TGTGCCAGCAGCTTAGAGGGGGATACTGAAGCTTTCTTT.